This TCR beta chain was recovered during a study of somatic mutations in cytotoxic T cells in rheumatoid arthritis. Across the whole study: Blood from the patient (roughly 30 ml EDTA) was drawn right after diagnosis, pretreatment. Whole-study results and caveats: Exceedance of 20% of CD8+ cells by the largest CD8+ clone occurred in about an eighth of the roughly 60 patients.

Details on this clone: The antigen is unknown.

From germline, CDR1 is SSHAT and CDR2 FNYEAQ (reference sequence). CDR3 length: 12 residues. Sequenced by immunoSEQ multiplex PCR; TCRdb stores in-frame clones only, minus some. This sample has roughly 13,000 clones, with about four fifths found just once. Flow cytometry served to check the purity of CD4+ and CD8+ cells, which were isolated by positive magnetic bead selection. This chain links TRBV7-7 with TRBJ2-2; 8 nucleotides match TRBD2. Specimen: CD8+ T cells sorted from blood. The clonotype was recovered from an adult with rheumatoid arthritis. The CDR3 DNA reads as TGTGCTAGCGGGGTAGCGGACGGGGAGCTGTTTTTT. Residues: CASGVADGELFF.